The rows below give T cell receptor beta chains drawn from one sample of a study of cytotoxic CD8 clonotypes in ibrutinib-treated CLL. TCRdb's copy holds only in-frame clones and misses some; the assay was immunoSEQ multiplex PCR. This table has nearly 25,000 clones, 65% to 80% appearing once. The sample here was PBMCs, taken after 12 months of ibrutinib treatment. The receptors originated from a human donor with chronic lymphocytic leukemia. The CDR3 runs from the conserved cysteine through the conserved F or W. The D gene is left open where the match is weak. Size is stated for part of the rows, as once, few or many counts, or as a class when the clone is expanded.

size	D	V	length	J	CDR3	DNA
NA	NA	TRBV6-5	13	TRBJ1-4	CASSYRRAEKLFF	TGTGCCAGCAGTTACAGGAGGGCGGAAAAACTGTTTTTT
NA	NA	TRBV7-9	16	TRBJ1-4	CASSTGRLATNEKLFF	TGTGCCAGCAGCACAGGGAGACTCGCAACTAATGAAAAACTGTTTTTT
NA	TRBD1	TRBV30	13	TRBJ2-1	CAWTPDRDNEQFF	TGTGCCTGGACCCCAGACAGGGACAATGAGCAGTTCTTC
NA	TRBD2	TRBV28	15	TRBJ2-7	CASSLLAGVFPEQYF	TGTGCCAGCAGTTTACTAGCGGGGGTTTTTCCCGAGCAGTACTTC
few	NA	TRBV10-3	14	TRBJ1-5	CATKGEYSNQPQHF	TGTGCCACCAAAGGCGAATATAGCAATCAGCCCCAGCATTTT
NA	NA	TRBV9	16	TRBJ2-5	CASSEHYRGGGETQYF	TGTGCCAGCAGCGAACATTACAGGGGAGGGGGAGAGACCCAGTACTTC
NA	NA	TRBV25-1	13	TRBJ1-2	CASSESGKSGYTF	TGTGCCAGCAGTGAATCGGGGAAATCTGGCTACACCTTC
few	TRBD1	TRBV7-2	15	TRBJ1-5	CASSYGTGGRQPQHF	TGTGCCAGCAGCTATGGGACAGGAGGGCGACAGCCCCAGCATTTT
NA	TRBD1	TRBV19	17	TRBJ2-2	CASSSFTGALGTGELFF	TGTGCCAGTAGTAGTTTTACAGGGGCGTTGGGTACCGGGGAGCTGTTTTTT
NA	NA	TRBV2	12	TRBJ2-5	CASTERRETQYF	TGTGCCAGCACCGAACGCCGGGAGACCCAGTACTTC
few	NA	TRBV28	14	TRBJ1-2	CASSLGRTLYGYTF	TGTGCCAGCAGTTTAGGTCGGACACTTTATGGCTACACCTTC
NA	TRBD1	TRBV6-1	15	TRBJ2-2	CASSTQQGGPGELFF	TGTGCCAGCAGTACCCAACAGGGGGGTCCCGGGGAGCTGTTTTTT
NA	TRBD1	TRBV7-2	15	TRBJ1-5	CASSLGSGGGQPQHF	TGTGCCAGCAGCTTAGGGTCAGGGGGTGGACAGCCCCAGCATTTT
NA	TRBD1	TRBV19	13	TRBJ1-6	CASSMTGPSPLHF	TGTGCCAGTAGTATGACAGGGCCTTCACCCCTCCACTTT
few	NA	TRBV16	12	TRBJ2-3	CASSRRTDTQYF	TGTGCCAGCAGCCGCCGGACAGATACGCAGTATTTT
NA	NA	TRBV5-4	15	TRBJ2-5	CASSLGRTVGGTQYF	TGTGCCAGCAGCTTGGGACGGACGGTGGGTGGGACCCAGTACTTC
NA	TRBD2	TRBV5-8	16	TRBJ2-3	CASSLGTSGGADTQYF	TGTGCCAGCAGCTTGGGGACTAGCGGGGGCGCAGATACGCAGTATTTT
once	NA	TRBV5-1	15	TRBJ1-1	CASSLGRQGRTEAFF	TGCGCCAGCAGCTTGGGAAGGCAGGGGCGGACTGAAGCTTTCTTT
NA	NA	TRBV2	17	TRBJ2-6	CASSRERRNSGANVLTF	TGTGCCAGCAGTCGCGAACGGAGGAACTCTGGGGCCAACGTCCTGACTTTC
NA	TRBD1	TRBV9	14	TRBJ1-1	CASSVEQGGTEAFF	TGTGCCAGCAGCGTAGAACAGGGGGGGACTGAAGCTTTCTTT
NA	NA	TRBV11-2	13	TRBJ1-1	CASSVVEGTEAFF	TGTGCCAGCAGTGTCGTCGAGGGCACTGAAGCTTTCTTT
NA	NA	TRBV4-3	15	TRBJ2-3	CASSQVLGAADTQYF	TGCGCCAGCAGCCAAGTTTTAGGGGCCGCAGATACGCAGTATTTT
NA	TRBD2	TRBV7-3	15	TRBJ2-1	CASSPGGLGVGEQFF	TGTGCCAGCAGCCCCGGGGGACTAGGAGTAGGTGAGCAGTTCTTC
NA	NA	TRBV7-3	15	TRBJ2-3	CASSLNGGGTDTQYF	TGTGCCAGCAGCTTAAACGGTGGAGGCACAGATACGCAGTATTTT
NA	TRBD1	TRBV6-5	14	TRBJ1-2	CASSFGQGAFGYTF	TGTGCCAGCAGTTTCGGACAGGGGGCGTTTGGCTACACCTTC
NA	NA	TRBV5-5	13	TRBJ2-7	CASSTGIPYEQYF	TGTGCCAGCAGCACAGGGATACCCTACGAGCAGTACTTC
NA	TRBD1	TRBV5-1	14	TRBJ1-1	CASSSDRGHTEAFF	TGCGCCAGCAGCTCGGACAGGGGGCACACTGAAGCTTTCTTT
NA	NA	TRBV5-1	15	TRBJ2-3	CASSPGSSSTDTQYF	TGCGCCAGCAGCCCCGGGTCCTCTAGCACAGATACGCAGTATTTT
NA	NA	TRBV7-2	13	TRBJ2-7	CASSPGPEYEQYF	TGTGCCAGCAGCCCGGGACCTGAATACGAGCAGTACTTC
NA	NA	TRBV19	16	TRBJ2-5	CASSLSTASYQETQYF	TGTGCCAGTAGTTTGTCGACAGCCTCGTACCAAGAGACCCAGTACTTC
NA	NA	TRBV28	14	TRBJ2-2	CASTVPRNTGELFF	TGTGCCAGCACCGTACCCAGGAACACCGGGGAGCTGTTTTTT
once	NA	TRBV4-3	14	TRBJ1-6	CASSQEGDGSPLHF	TGCGCCAGCAGCCAAGAGGGGGATGGGTCACCCCTCCACTTT
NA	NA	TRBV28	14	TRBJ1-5	CASSPRGVNQPQHF	TGTGCCAGCAGTCCCCGGGGGGTCAATCAGCCCCAGCATTTT
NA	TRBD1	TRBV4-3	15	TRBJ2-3	CASSQRGPVTDTQYF	TGCGCCAGCAGCCAGAGGGGGCCCGTCACAGATACGCAGTATTTT
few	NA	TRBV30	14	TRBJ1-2	CAWSVLGSNYGYTF	TGTGCCTGGAGTGTACTAGGCTCCAACTATGGCTACACCTTC
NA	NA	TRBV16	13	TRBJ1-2	CASSRRTHYGYTF	TGTGCCAGCAGCAGACGGACCCACTATGGCTACACCTTC
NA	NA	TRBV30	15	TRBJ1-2	CAWSISPTTNYGYTF	TGTGCCTGGAGCATTTCCCCCACCACTAACTATGGCTACACCTTC
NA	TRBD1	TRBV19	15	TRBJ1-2	CASSTRDRVEKGYTF	TGTGCCAGTAGTACCCGGGACAGGGTTGAAAAAGGCTACACCTTC
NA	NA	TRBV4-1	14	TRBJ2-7	CASSQDRALYEQYF	TGCGCCAGCAGCCAAGACAGAGCACTCTACGAGCAGTACTTC
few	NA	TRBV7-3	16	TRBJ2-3	CASSLTIAGGGDTQYF	TGTGCCAGCAGCTTAACGATAGCTGGGGGTGGAGATACGCAGTATTTT
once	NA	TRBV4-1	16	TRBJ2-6	CASSPTSTSGANVLTF	TGCGCCAGCAGCCCGACCTCTACCTCTGGGGCCAACGTCCTGACTTTC
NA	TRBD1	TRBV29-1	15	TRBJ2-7	CSVDGTGGSPNEQYF	TGCAGCGTTGATGGGACAGGGGGTTCCCCCAACGAGCAGTACTTC
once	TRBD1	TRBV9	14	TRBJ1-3	CASSYSGQGYTIYF	TGTGCCAGCAGCTACTCCGGACAGGGATACACCATATATTTT
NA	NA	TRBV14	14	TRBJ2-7	CASSPFLRVYEQYF	TGTGCCAGCAGCCCCTTCTTGAGGGTTTACGAGCAGTACTTC
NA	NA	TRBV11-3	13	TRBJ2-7	CASSLEYANEQYF	TGTGCCAGCAGCTTAGAATATGCTAACGAGCAGTACTTC